The clone carrying this T cell receptor (beta chain) was recorded only once. The source of the sample is a study of T cell changes during pregnancy in multiple sclerosis. Looked up from germline, CDR1 is SGHAT and CDR2 is FQNNGV. Trimming left V 4 bases short and J 2 bases short, with 6 bases between. The CDR3 covers 13 residues. Libraries were prepared by immunoSEQ multiplex PCR; TCRdb keeps only in-frame clonotypes and omits some of them. This table has fewer than 40,000 clones, 91% appearing once. The TCR originated in a female donor with multiple sclerosis, enrolled in a pregnancy study. The sequences come from CD8+ T cells from peripheral blood mononuclear cells, collected after pregnancy. The genes are TRBV11-2 and TRBJ1-5; D not resolved. CDR3 region: CASSSTGNQPQHF. CDR3 coding DNA: TGTGCCAGCAGCTCCACGGGCAATCAGCCCCAGCATTTT.